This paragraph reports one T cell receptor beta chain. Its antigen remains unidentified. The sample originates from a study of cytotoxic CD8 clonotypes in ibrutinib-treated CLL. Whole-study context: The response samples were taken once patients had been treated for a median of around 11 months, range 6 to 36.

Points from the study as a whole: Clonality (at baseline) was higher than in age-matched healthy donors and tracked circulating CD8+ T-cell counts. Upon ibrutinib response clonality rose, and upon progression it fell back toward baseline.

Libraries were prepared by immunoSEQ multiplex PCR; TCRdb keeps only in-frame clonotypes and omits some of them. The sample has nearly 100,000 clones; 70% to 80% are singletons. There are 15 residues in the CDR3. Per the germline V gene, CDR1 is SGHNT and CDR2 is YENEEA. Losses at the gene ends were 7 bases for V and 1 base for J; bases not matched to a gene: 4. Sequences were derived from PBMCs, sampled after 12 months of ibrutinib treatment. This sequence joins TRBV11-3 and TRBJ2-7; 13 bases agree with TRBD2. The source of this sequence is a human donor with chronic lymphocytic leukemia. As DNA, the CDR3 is TGTGCCAGCACCGTGACTAGCGGGGGGTCCTACGAGCAGTACTTC. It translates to CASTVTSGGSYEQYF.